The clone carrying this T cell receptor beta chain occurred many times. Its specificity is unknown. This table comes from immunoSEQ multiplex PCR, and its TCRdb copy is limited to in-frame clones, with some not included. This table holds hundreds of thousands of clones, around 70% found once. Cryopreserved PBMCs were the source of approximately 2 micrograms of genomic DNA, which went to TCR beta libraries. This entry is derived from a study of cytotoxic CD8 clonotypes in ibrutinib-treated CLL. General study points: Sustained-remission and progressing patients diverged in sampling times.

The sequence was collected from a human donor with chronic lymphocytic leukemia. The sample in question was PBMCs, obtained after 12 months of ibrutinib treatment.

This chain's CDR3 is CASSDSAGGPHTGELFF. In nucleotides, the CDR3 is TGCGCCAGCAGTGATTCAGCGGGAGGGCCTCACACCGGGGAGCTGTTTTTT. V is TRBV10-2 and J is TRBJ2-2; 10 positions match TRBD2. CDR3 size: 17 residues. The germline V gene encodes CDR1 WSHSY and CDR2 SAAADI. J was trimmed by 3 bases and V by 3 bases; bases with no gene match: 7.